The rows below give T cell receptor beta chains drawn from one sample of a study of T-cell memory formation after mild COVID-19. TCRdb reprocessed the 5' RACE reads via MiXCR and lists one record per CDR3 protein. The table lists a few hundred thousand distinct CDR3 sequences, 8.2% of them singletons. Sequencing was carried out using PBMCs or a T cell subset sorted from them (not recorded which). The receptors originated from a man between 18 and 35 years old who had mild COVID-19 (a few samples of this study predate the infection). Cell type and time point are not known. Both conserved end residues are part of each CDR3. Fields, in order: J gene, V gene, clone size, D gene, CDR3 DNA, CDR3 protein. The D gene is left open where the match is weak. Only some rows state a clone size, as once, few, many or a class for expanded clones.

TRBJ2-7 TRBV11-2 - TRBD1 TGTGCCAGCAGCTACGGGACAGGGGTATACGAGCAGTACTTC CASSYGTGVYEQYF
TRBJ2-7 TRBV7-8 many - TGTGCCAGCAGCACCCGGGGCAGCCCATACGAGCAGTACTTC CASSTRGSPYEQYF
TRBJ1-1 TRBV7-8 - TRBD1 TGTGCCAGCAGCGTTGACAGGGGAAACACTGAAGATTTCTTT CASSVDRGNTEDFF
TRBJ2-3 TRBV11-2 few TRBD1 TGTGCCAGCAGCTTGGACAGGGGGCTGGGGGATACGCAGTATTTT CASSLDRGLGDTQYF
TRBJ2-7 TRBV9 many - TGTGCCAGCAGCGTAGCGGTGAACTACGAGCAGTACTTC CASSVAVNYEQYF
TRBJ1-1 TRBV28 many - TGTGCCAGCAGTGAGACGTTATCGGGGAACACTGAAGCTTTCTTT CASSETLSGNTEAFF
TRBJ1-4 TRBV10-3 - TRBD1 TGTGCCATCAGTGTCAGGGGGAAACTGTTTTTT CAISVRGKLFF
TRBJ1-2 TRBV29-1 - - TGCAGCGTTCGTTACGGGAGTGACTATGGCTACACCTTC CSVRYGSDYGYTF
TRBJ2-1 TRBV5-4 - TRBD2 TGTGCCAGCAGCGCGGCGGCGGGGGGGTTAAATAATGAGCAGTTCTTC CASSAAAGGLNNEQFF
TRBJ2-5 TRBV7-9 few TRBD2 TGTGCCAGCAGCCGGGGGGGATCGGAGACCCAGTACTTC CASSRGGSETQYF
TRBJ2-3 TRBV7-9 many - TGTGCCAGCAGCTTACGGAGAGTAGGGACAGATACGCAGTATTTT CASSLRRVGTDTQYF
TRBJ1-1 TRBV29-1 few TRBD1 TGCAGCGTCCAGGGACAGGGACGCACTGAAGCTTTCTTT CSVQGQGRTEAFF
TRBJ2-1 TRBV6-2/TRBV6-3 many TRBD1 TGTGCCAGCAGTTCCGGGACAGGGATCAATGAGCAGTTCTTC CASSSGTGINEQFF
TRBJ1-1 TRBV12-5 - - TGTGCTAGTGGTTTGGGCGACACTGAAGCTTTCTTT CASGLGDTEAFF
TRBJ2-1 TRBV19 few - TGTGCCAGTAGTGGCCGATACAATGAGCAGTTCTTC CASSGRYNEQFF
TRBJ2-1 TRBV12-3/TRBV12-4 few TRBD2 TGTGCCAGCAGTCAAGGGACTAGCGGCAATGAGCAGTTCTTC CASSQGTSGNEQFF
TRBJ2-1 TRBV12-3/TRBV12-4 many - TGTGCCAGCAGTCGTTATCAGGGGAACAATGAGCAGTTCTTC CASSRYQGNNEQFF
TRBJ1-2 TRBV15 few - TGTGCCACCAGCGGGACCGATAACTATGGCTACACCTTC CATSGTDNYGYTF
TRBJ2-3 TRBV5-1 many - TGCGCCAGCAGCTGGGGGAGCGGCACAGATACGCAGTATTTT CASSWGSGTDTQYF
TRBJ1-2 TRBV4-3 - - TGCGCCAGCAGCCAAGATGGCCTCTATGGCTACACCTTC CASSQDGLYGYTF
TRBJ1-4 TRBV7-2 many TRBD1 TGTGCCAGCAGTTACAGGGGTTTGGACGAAAAACTGTTTTTT CASSYRGLDEKLFF
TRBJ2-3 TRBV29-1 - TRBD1 TGCAGCGTCCGGGACAGTATAGGCAGCACAGATACGCAGTATTTT CSVRDSIGSTDTQYF
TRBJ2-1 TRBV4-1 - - TGCGCCAGCAGCCAATTGGACTCTCCCAATGAGCAGTTCTTC CASSQLDSPNEQFF
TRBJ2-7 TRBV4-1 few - TGCGCCAGCAGCCAAGATTGGGGCAGCCAAGAGTACTTC CASSQDWGSQEYF
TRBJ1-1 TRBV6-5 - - TGTGCCAGCAGGATACCTGGAGGGAGAAATGAAGCTTTCTTT CASRIPGGRNEAFF
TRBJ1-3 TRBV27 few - TGTGCCAGCAGTTCCCTCTTCCACTCTGGAAACACCATATATTTT CASSSLFHSGNTIYF
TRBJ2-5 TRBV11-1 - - TGTGCCAGCAGCCTAGGAGTTGGTGATGAGACCCAGTACTTC CASSLGVGDETQYF
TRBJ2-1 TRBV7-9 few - TGTGCCAGCCTCGGGGGGCCTGGATACAATGAGCAGTTCTTC CASLGGPGYNEQFF
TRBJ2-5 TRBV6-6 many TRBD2 TGTGCCAGCAGTTACTCGATTAGCGGGGCGTGGGAGACCCAGTACTTC CASSYSISGAWETQYF
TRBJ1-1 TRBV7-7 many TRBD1 TGTGCCAGCAGCGTGGACAGGGGCACTGAAGCTTTCTTT CASSVDRGTEAFF
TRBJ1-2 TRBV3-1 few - TGTGCCAGCAGCCAAGGGACAGCATATGGCTACACCTTC CASSQGTAYGYTF
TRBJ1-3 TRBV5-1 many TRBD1 TGCGCCAGCAGCATGCAGGGGGGCTCTGGAAACACCATATATTTT CASSMQGGSGNTIYF
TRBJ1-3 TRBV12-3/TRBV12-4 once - TGTGCCAGCAGTTTAGCGCTAAGTGGGGGAAACACCATATATTTT CASSLALSGGNTIYF
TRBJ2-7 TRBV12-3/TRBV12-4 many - TGTGCCAGCAGTTTCCCCGGGAGCGCTACCTACGAGCAGTACTTC CASSFPGSATYEQYF
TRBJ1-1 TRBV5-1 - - TGCGCCAGCAGCTTGGACGGGGCGGCTGAAGCTTTCTTT CASSLDGAAEAFF
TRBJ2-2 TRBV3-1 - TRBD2 TGTGCCAGCAGCCTCCGCGGAGCGGGGGGCGTCACCGGGGAGCTGTTTTTT CASSLRGAGGVTGELFF